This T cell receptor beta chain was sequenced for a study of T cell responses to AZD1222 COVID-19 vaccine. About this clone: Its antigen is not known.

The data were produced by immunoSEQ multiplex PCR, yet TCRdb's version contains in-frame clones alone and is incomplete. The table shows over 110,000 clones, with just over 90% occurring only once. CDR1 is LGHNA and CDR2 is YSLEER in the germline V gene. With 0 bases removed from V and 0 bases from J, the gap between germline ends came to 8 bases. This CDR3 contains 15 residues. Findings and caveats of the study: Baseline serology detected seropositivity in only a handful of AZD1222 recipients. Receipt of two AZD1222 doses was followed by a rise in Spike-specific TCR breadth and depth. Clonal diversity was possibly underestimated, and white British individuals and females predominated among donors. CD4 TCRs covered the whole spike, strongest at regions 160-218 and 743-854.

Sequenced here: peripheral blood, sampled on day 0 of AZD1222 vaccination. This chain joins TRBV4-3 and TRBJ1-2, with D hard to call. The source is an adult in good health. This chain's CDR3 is CASSQDGSANYGYTF. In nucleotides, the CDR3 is TGCGCCAGCAGCCAAGATGGAAGCGCTAACTATGGCTACACCTTC.